This entry lists 30 T cell receptor beta chains sequenced from one sample in a study of OX40 agonist ivuxolimab in advanced cancers. The protocol was immunoSEQ multiplex PCR, while the TCRdb copy is restricted to in-frame clones and leaves out a portion. The data show about 96,000 clones, about 90% seen once. The sample consisted of CD4+ or CD8+ T cells sorted from blood, taken in a trial of the OX40 agonist ivuxolimab. The source is an adult with an advanced solid tumor such as melanoma, head and neck, liver or kidney cancer.

The chain employs TRBV7-6 and TRBJ2-7; D perhaps matches TRBD2 (6 bases). The CDR3 consists of 18 residues. Germline CDR1 and CDR2: SGHVS and FNYEAQ. The V gene lost 5 bases and the J gene lost 2 bases, with 25 bases spanning the gap. CDR3 sequence: CASSGRTRGSSVAYEQYF. CDR3 DNA: TGTGCCAGCAGCGGGAGGACAAGGGGCTCCTCCGTCGCCTACGAGCAGTACTTC.

This rearrangement joins TRBV7-3 to TRBJ2-1, with 12 bases lining up with TRBD2. The CDR3 consists of 18 residues. Germline V lookup: CDR1 SGHTA, CDR2 FQGTGA. V lost 3 bases, J lost 4 bases, and 10 bases stayed unmatched. The chain's CDR3 is CASSLTSGSLLTYNEQFF. The DNA of the CDR3 is TGTGCCAGCAGCTTGACTAGCGGGAGTCTACTAACATACAATGAGCAGTTCTTC.

This rearrangement joins TRBV15 to TRBJ1-2; D perhaps matches TRBD1 (5 bases). The CDR3 consists of 16 residues. CDR1 and CDR2 from the germline V gene are LNHNV and YYDKDF (reference sequence). Trimming cost V 0 bases and J 0 bases, with 11 bases left between them. The CDR3 region has the DNA TGTGCCACCAGCAGAGATCGGGGCAGATCTAACTATGGCTACACCTTC. It is translated as CATSRDRGRSNYGYTF.

This rearrangement joins TRBV5-1 to TRBJ2-7; D gene ambiguous. Trimming pared 4 bases from V and 7 bases from J, leaving 9 bases between. This CDR3 contains 11 residues. Germline V lookup: CDR1 SGHRS, CDR2 YFSETQ. The CDR3: CASSAHLEQYF. For the CDR3, the DNA is TGCGCCAGCAGCGCCCATTTAGAGCAGTACTTC. Together with reference TRBV5-1 and TRBJ2-7, the CDR3 gives the full variable domain: KAGVTQTPRYLIKTRGQQVTLSCSPISGHRSVSWYQQTPGQGLQFLFEYFSETQRNKGNFPGRFSGRQFSNSRSEMNVSTLELGDSALYLCASSAHLEQYFGPGTRLTVT.

V usage is TRBV19 and J usage is TRBJ1-2; the D gene is possibly TRBD1 (5 bases). The CDR3 runs to 13 residues. Germline V gene lookup returns CDR1 LNHDA and CDR2 SQIVND (reference sequence). The V end lost 4 bases, the J end lost 8 bases, and 14 bases lay between the germline ends. The DNA of the CDR3 is TGTGCCAGTAGTAATGCAGGGAGGTACGGCTACACCTTC. Translation: CASSNAGRYGYTF.

The rearrangement joins TRBV19 to TRBJ2-2, with D possibly matching TRBD2 (5 bases). V lost 3 bases and J lost 3, with 14 bases in between. The CDR3 extends over 16 amino acids. Per germline, CDR1 LNHDA and CDR2 SQIVND (reference sequence). CDR3 region: CASSMIPHGDTGELFF. CDR3 DNA: TGTGCCAGTAGTATGATCCCACACGGGGACACCGGGGAGCTGTTTTTT.

The chain employs TRBV6-5 and TRBJ2-3; 11 bases are a match to TRBD2. V trimming: 7 bases; J trimming: 2 bases; junction bases outside the gene matches: 5. Germline values: CDR1 MNHEY, CDR2 SVGAGI. The CDR3 extends over 15 amino acids. The CDR3 loop is CASTRLAGHTDTQYF. CDR3 coding DNA: TGTGCCAGCACCAGACTAGCGGGGCACACAGATACGCAGTATTTT.

This chain connects TRBV7-9 to TRBJ2-3, with TRBD1 identical over 9 bases. V trimming: 5 bases; J trimming: 4 bases; junction bases outside the gene matches: 4. The CDR3 consists of 14 residues. CDR1 SEHNR and CDR2 FQNEAQ come from the germline V gene (reference sequence). The CDR3 DNA follows: TGTGCCAGCAGCGCGACAGGGGGGGCAGATACGCAGTATTTT. As protein: CASSATGGADTQYF.

V and J are TRBV14 and TRBJ2-5; unclear D gene. Deletions cut 3 bases from V and 9 bases from J, with 20 bases between. Per germline, CDR1 SGHDN and CDR2 FVKESK. The CDR3 consists of 15 residues. The CDR3 DNA is TGTGCCAGCAGCCAGAACCCGGCCCCACCGTCCCCCCAGTACTTC. It translates to CASSQNPAPPSPQYF.

This chain connects TRBV4-1 to TRBJ2-7, with 11 bases that match TRBD2. The CDR3 has 17 amino acids. The V and J ends lost 1 base and 1 base, in that order; junction bases with no gene match: 6. Looked up from germline, CDR1 is MGHRA and CDR2 is YSYEKL. This chain's CDR3 is CASSQVGLAGSSYEQYF. In nucleotides, the CDR3 is TGCGCCAGCAGCCAAGTAGGACTAGCGGGTAGTTCCTACGAGCAGTACTTC.

The chain employs TRBV6-5 and TRBJ2-7, with D perhaps given as TRBD1 or TRBD2 (6 bases each). The J call may not be correct, given that the DNA end is closer to TRBJ2-5. CDR3 length: 14 amino acids. CDR1 and CDR2 (germline): MNHEY, SVGAGI. CDR3: CASTSPGGWETQYF. Here the CDR3 DNA reads TGTGCCAGCACCTCGCCCGGGGGCTGGGAGACCCAGTACTTC.

This chain uses TRBV12-5 with TRBJ2-2; 13 bases agree with TRBD2. The J segment lost 3 bases and the V segment lost 11 bases, leaving 27 bases of the junction unmatched. This CDR3 contains 22 residues. CDR1 and CDR2 from the germline V gene are LGHNT and FRNRAP. CDR3 sequence: CAVVPRVLAGGLLPPHTGELFF. In DNA, the CDR3 is TGTGCTGTCGTACCGAGGGTACTAGCGGGAGGGCTACTACCCCCGCACACCGGGGAGCTGTTTTTT.

The sample holds a few counts of this clone. This chain joins TRBV15 and TRBJ1-5, with D possibly matching TRBD1 (5 bases). The V gene's germline CDR1 is LNHNV and CDR2 YYDKDF (reference sequence). The CDR3 contains 15 residues. V shed 1 base and J shed 2 bases, with 9 bases lying between them. The CDR3 is CATSRGSRGNQPQHF. DNA of the CDR3: TGTGCCACCAGCAGAGGGTCCAGGGGCAATCAGCCCCAGCATTTT.

This chain connects TRBV9 to TRBJ2-1; 8 nucleotides agree with TRBD2. Per germline, CDR1 SGDLS and CDR2 YYNGEE. The CDR3 sequence is 15 residues long. The V segment lost 0 bases and the J segment 9 bases; nucleotides outside the gene matches: 8. The DNA for the CDR3 is TGTGCCAGCAGCGTAGCCCCCGGGACTAGAGGTGAGCAGTTCTTC. Translated: CASSVAPGTRGEQFF.

V is TRBV6-1 and J is TRBJ2-5; TRBD2 might be the D (5 bases). Trimming pared 6 bases from V and 3 bases from J, leaving 11 bases between. Germline V lookup: CDR1 MNHNS, CDR2 SASEGT. The CDR3 extends over 13 amino acids. The CDR3 DNA follows: TGTGCCAGCAGCCGCCAGAGGGAAGAGACCCAGTACTTC. This sequence encodes CASSRQREETQYF.

The chain employs TRBV11-2 and TRBJ1-2; a possible D gene is TRBD1 (6 bases). The CDR3 totals 14 residues. The V and J ends lost 5 bases and 6 bases respectively, with 16 bases between them. CDR1 is SGHAT and CDR2 is FQNNGV in the germline V gene. The CDR3: CASSNGGTSNGYTF. DNA for the CDR3: TGTGCCAGCAGCAATGGGGGGACATCTAATGGCTACACCTTC. Supplemented by reference TRBV11-2 and TRBJ1-2, the full variable domain reads EAGVAQSPRYKIIEKRQSVAFWCNPISGHATLYWYQQILGQGPKLLIQFQNNGVVDDSQLPKDRFSAERLKGVDSTLKIQPAKLEDSAVYLCASSNGGTSNGYTFGSGTRLTVV.

The V call is TRBV7-9, the J call TRBJ2-7; D is possibly TRBD1 or TRBD2 (5 bases each). This CDR3 is 14 amino acids long. The germline gives CDR1 SEHNR, CDR2 FQNEAQ (reference sequence). V was pared by 5 bases and J by 0 bases, with 11 bases between. The CDR3 here is CASSGTASSYEQYF. The CDR3 region has the DNA TGTGCCAGCAGCGGGACCGCGAGCTCCTACGAGCAGTACTTC. Drawing the rest from reference TRBV7-9 and TRBJ2-7, the complete variable domain is DTGVSQNPRHKITKRGQNVTFRCDPISEHNRLYWYRQTLGQGPEFLTYFQNEAQLEKSRLLSDRFSAERPKGSFSTLEIQRTEQGDSAMYLCASSGTASSYEQYFGPGTRLTVT.

The chain has TRBV5-4 and TRBJ2-7; tentative D call: TRBD2 (6 bases). This CDR3 spans 14 amino acids. Germline values: CDR1 SGHNT, CDR2 YYREEE (reference sequence). Trimming took off 2 bases at V and 3 bases at J, with 12 bases between the two ends. CDR3 residues: CASSLDSGIYEQYF. CDR3 in DNA: TGTGCCAGCAGCTTAGATAGCGGAATCTACGAGCAGTACTTC.

J is TRBJ2-3 and V is TRBV9; 10 nucleotides align to TRBD2. This CDR3 spans 17 amino acids. The germline gives CDR1 SGDLS, CDR2 YYNGEE. Trimming cost V 6 bases and J 6 bases; bases outside gene matches: 16. DNA for the CDR3: TGTGCCAGCACCGCTCACCCTATAGCGGGAGGTATGGATACGCAGTATTTT. Residues: CASTAHPIAGGMDTQYF.

The rearrangement links TRBV6-5 to TRBJ2-5, with D unclear. Trimming shortened V by 6 bases and J by 1 base, and 12 bases separated the two germline ends. The germline gives CDR1 MNHEY, CDR2 SVGAGI. CDR3 length: 14 amino acids. This CDR3 reads CASRQMDLQETQYF. DNA for the CDR3: TGTGCCAGCAGGCAAATGGATCTCCAAGAGACCCAGTACTTC.

The chain joins TRBV28 to TRBJ2-7; TRBD2 is a possible D gene (6 bases). V gave up 3 bases and J gave up 4 bases, with 10 bases separating them. Germline assignment: CDR1 MDHEN and CDR2 SYDVKM. The CDR3 spans 13 residues. CDR3 bases: TGTGCCAGCAGTTTGGGGGGTGGGTACGAGCAGTACTTC. This translates into CASSLGGGYEQYF. Using reference TRBV28 and TRBJ2-7 for the parts outside the CDR3, the full variable domain is DVKVTQSSRYLVKRTGEKVFLECVQDMDHENMFWYRQDPGLGLRLIYFSYDVKMKEKGDIPEGYSVSREKKERFSLILESASTNQTSMYLCASSLGGGYEQYFGPGTRLTVT.

The chain combines TRBV5-8 with TRBJ2-7; the match to TRBD1 covers 9 bases. Germline lookup yields CDR1 SGHTS and CDR2 YDEGEE. This CDR3 has 14 amino acids. J was trimmed by 1 base and V by 3 bases; bases with no gene match: 2. CDR3 nucleotide sequence: TGTGCCAGCAGCTGGGACAGGGAGTCCTACGAGCAGTACTTC. This encodes CASSWDRESYEQYF.

The chain joins TRBV6-5 to TRBJ2-7, with 7 bases lining up with TRBD2. The CDR3 is 13 residues long. J lost 4 bases, V lost 6 bases, and 6 bases had no gene match. Germline V gene lookup returns CDR1 MNHEY and CDR2 SVGAGI. The CDR3 nucleotides read TGTGCCAGCAGACCGGGACTACGTTACGAGCAGTACTTC. Translated: CASRPGLRYEQYF.

The gene calls are TRBV9 and TRBJ2-3, with D tentatively TRBD1 (5 bases). The CDR3 sequence is 14 residues long. In germline, CDR1 is SGDLS, CDR2 YYNGEE. V was cut by 0 bases and J by 8 bases, with 13 bases left in between. CDR3 region: CASSVEGLEVTQYF. The CDR3 nucleotides read TGTGCCAGCAGCGTAGAGGGGCTAGAGGTTACGCAGTATTTT.

The chain joins TRBV7-6 to TRBJ2-7, with D hard to call. V lost 0 bases and J lost 6, with 9 bases in between. Germline loops: CDR1 SGHVS, CDR2 FNYEAQ. The CDR3 runs to 13 residues. CDR3 DNA: TGTGCCAGCAGCTTAGCGGAGTCAGGCGAGCAGTACTTC. It codes for CASSLAESGEQYF.

This chain links TRBV6-6 with TRBJ2-1, with 8 bases identical to TRBD2. Germline V CDR1 and CDR2: MNHNY, SVGAGI (reference sequence). This CDR3 comprises 11 residues. V lost 2 bases, J lost 15 bases, and 3 bases stayed unmatched. The DNA of the CDR3 is TGTGCCAGCAGTTACGCCGGGGGGGGGTTCTTC. It is translated as CASSYAGGGFF.

This chain joins TRBV30 and TRBJ2-2, with TRBD2 matching over 11 bases. V lost 3 bases and J lost 1; bases outside the gene matches: 4. This CDR3 contains 16 residues. CDR1 is GTSNPN and CDR2 is SVGIG in the germline V gene (reference sequence). This CDR3 is CAWSLGLAGNTGELFF. Here the CDR3 DNA reads TGTGCCTGGAGCCTCGGACTAGCGGGGAACACCGGGGAGCTGTTTTTT.

The chain joins TRBV10-3 to TRBJ1-5, with D perhaps matching TRBD1 (5 bases). The CDR3 contains 14 residues. CDR1 is ENHRY, CDR2 SYGVKD, per germline. Deletions cut 6 bases from V and 2 bases from J, with 11 bases between. This CDR3 reads CAISRDSGNQPQHF. CDR3 sequence (DNA): TGTGCCATCAGCAGGGATAGTGGCAATCAGCCCCAGCATTTT.

This clone was picked up one time. This chain connects TRBV4-1 to TRBJ1-1, with TRBD1 identical over 8 bases. V shed 6 bases, J shed 9 bases, and the junction held 9 bases outside the gene matches. Germline assignment: CDR1 MGHRA and CDR2 YSYEKL. The CDR3 totals 13 residues. The DNA for the CDR3 is TGCGCCAGCAGAGGGGACAGGCTCTCAAAAGCTTTCTTT. Translating it yields CASRGDRLSKAFF.

Here the CDR3 DNA reads TGTGCCAGCAGCTCGCTTAGCGGGAGAAACTCCTACGAGCAGTACTTC. As protein: CASSSLSGRNSYEQYF. This chain uses TRBV11-1 with TRBJ2-7, with 9 bases aligning to TRBD2. Losses at the gene ends were 4 bases for V and 0 bases for J; bases not matched to a gene: 7. The germline V gene has CDR1 SGHAT and CDR2 FQDESV (reference sequence). The CDR3 loop spans 16 amino acids.